A single sample gave rise to the 3 T cell receptor beta chains below, sequenced in a study of tumor and adjacent non-tumor tissue in lung cancer. RNA was extracted from bulk tissue without any cell sorting. The normal lung tissue was taken more than 3 cm from the tumor edge. TCRbeta libraries were built with three rounds of nested PCR, modified from ARM-PCR. TCRdb re-called the multiplex PCR reads with MiXCR, one entry per CDR3 protein. The sample has tens of thousands of distinct CDR3 sequences, roughly two thirds seen once; the top ten hold 15% to 20%. The sequencing input was distant non-tumor lung tissue. All receptors derive from a woman in her thirties or forties with non-small cell lung cancer.

This clonotype was seen only a few times. A much bigger clone sits one base away, suggesting this may be a read error. The rearrangement uses TRBV12-3 or TRBV12-4 and TRBJ1-2, with no clear D. The germline V and J ends were trimmed by 3 bases and 7 bases, with 12 bases remaining between them. This CDR3 is 13 amino acids long. CDR3 residues: CASSFAEGRGYTF. In DNA form, the CDR3 reads TGTGCCAGCAGTTTTGCAGAGGGCCGTGGCTACACCTTC.

DNA of the CDR3: TGCAGCGCATCAACGGGACAGGATTACGAGCAGTACTTC. This encodes CSASTGQDYEQYF. This chain links TRBV29-1 with TRBJ2-7; TRBD1 aligns across 8 bases. The V gene's germline CDR1 is SQVTM and CDR2 ANQGSEA. This CDR3 contains 13 residues. Trimming removed 7 bases from V and 4 bases from J; junction bases left unmatched: 9.

About this clonotype: The CDR3 ends on some other residue instead of the conserved phenylalanine or tryptophan, so this is likely a read error. Because the CDR3's place on the DNA is in doubt, the DNA is left out and the CDR3 is given as listed by TCRdb. The gene calls are TRBV6-1 and TRBJ2-1. CDR1 and CDR2 from the germline V gene are MNHNS and SASEGT. The CDR3 extends over 11 residues, inclusive of both ends. The CDR3 sequence: CASSGTFEQSS.